These 4 T cell receptor beta chains were sequenced from one sample in a study of breast tumors, draining lymph nodes, adjacent tissues. Axillary draining lymph nodes of breast cancer patients supplied the node samples. A single record per CDR3 protein comes from TCRdb applying MiXCR to the multiplex PCR reads. The sample comprises under 350,000 distinct CDR3 sequences, around 31% of which are singletons, and around 1.1% rests with the top ten. The specimen sequenced was axillary lymph node tissue. The receptor set was obtained from a female donor with breast cancer. Some clones in this sample may be carry-over from other donors' samples.

With regard to this clonotype: The junction differs from germline at one of its ends, possibly a read error. The J gene is TRBJ2-7, the V gene TRBV10-3; 12 nucleotides line up with TRBD2. CDR3 size: 19 residues. CDR1 and CDR2 from the germline V gene are ENHRY and SYGVKD. CDR3 protein: CASSLQVFASGRAGYEQYF. For the CDR3, the DNA is TGTGCCAGCAGTTTACAGGTTTTTGCTAGCGGGAGGGCCGGGTACGAGCAGTACTTC.

This chain joins TRBV7-4 and TRBJ2-5; maybe TRBD2 (8 bases). CDR1 is SGHVT and CDR2 is SQSDAQ in the germline V gene. The CDR3 is made up of 18 amino acids. Trimming cost V 6 bases and J 0 bases, with 23 bases left between them. The CDR3 spells CASSWAGGGGRDQETQYF. The CDR3 DNA is TGTGCCAGCAGTTGGGCGGGGGGAGGGGGCCGTGACCAAGAGACCCAGTACTTC.

This clonotype occurred many times. The rearrangement links TRBV20-1 to TRBJ2-6; unclear D gene. CDR1 DFQATT and CDR2 SNEGSKA come from the germline V gene (reference sequence). Trimming shortened V by 6 bases and J by 0 bases, and 18 bases separated the two germline ends. This CDR3 comprises 17 residues. CDR3: CSAPVRGQNSGANVLTF. The CDR3 bases are TGCAGTGCGCCGGTGAGAGGCCAAAACTCTGGGGCCAACGTCCTGACTTTC.

This clonotype was counted at least ten times. This chain links TRBV11-2 with TRBJ1-3; D uncertain. The CDR3 is 15 amino acids. Trimming took off 4 bases at V and 4 bases at J, with 14 bases between the two ends. In germline, CDR1 is SGHAT, CDR2 FQNNGV. CDR3 loop: CASSYMIGEGNTIYF. The CDR3 DNA reads TGTGCCAGCAGCTATATGATTGGTGAAGGAAACACCATATATTTT.